These T cell receptor beta chains were read from a single sample in a study of vaccination effects on CD4 cells after COVID-19. Assay: immunoSEQ multiplex PCR; the TCRdb copy retains only in-frame clones and omits some. The table has over 20,000 clones, approximately 73% seen once; the top ten hold about 40%. These receptors lack a known antigen. Sample: CD4+ T cells from PBMCs cultured with a peptide pool, taken before COVID-19 vaccination. All receptors derive from a human donor who had a prior SARS-CoV-2 infection. Both conserved end residues are part of each CDR3.

j_call v_call cdr3_aa
TRBJ1-1 TRBV6-5 CASRSPGQHTEAFF
TRBJ2-5 TRBV5-8 CASSSGTSGIETQYF
TRBJ2-3 TRBV24-1 CATSDVTATDTQYF
TRBJ1-1 TRBV6-1 CASSEGFATEAFF
TRBJ2-1 TRBV5-1 CASSLDGEPYNEQFF
TRBJ2-5 TRBV27 CASSPLAIGGIRETQYF
TRBJ2-7 TRBV6-2/TRBV6-3 CASRPWRGEYEQYF
TRBJ2-1 TRBV7-2 CASSGRLAGVINEQFF
TRBJ2-1 TRBV12-3/TRBV12-4 CASRFRTIQFF
TRBJ2-4 TRBV30 CAWGSPTGPQAKNIQYF
TRBJ2-4 TRBV6-5 CASSSTRGGDRDIQYF
TRBJ1-2 TRBV2 CASSDRQPNYGYTF
TRBJ2-2 TRBV12-3/TRBV12-4 CASRPDTGELFF
TRBJ2-1 TRBV4-1 CASSQGSTAYNEQFF
TRBJ2-2 TRBV6-5 CASRHRTPSGELFF
TRBJ1-6 TRBV25-1 CASSVLTGGRDSPLHF
TRBJ1-5 TRBV9 CASSAGQGFEPQHF
TRBJ1-2 TRBV6-5 CASQGAWDGYTF
TRBJ1-1 TRBV18 CASSPSRLNTEAFF
TRBJ2-3 TRBV20-1 CSASTGNTDTQYF
TRBJ2-2 TRBV30 CAWGDLTNTGELFF
TRBJ2-4 TRBV2 CASSGKGADKNIQYF
TRBJ1-5 TRBV2 CASSEGRNQPQHF
TRBJ2-4 TRBV15 CATSRDLATAEKNIQYF
TRBJ1-1 TRBV5-6 CASIIPPGGANTEAFF
TRBJ2-1 TRBV5-4 CASSLDRVNEQFF
TRBJ2-5 TRBV4-1 CASSQLAGDQETQYF
TRBJ2-1 TRBV7-9 CASSHHWDGDNEQFF
TRBJ1-1 TRBV2 CATRDSTWTEAFF
TRBJ2-1 TRBV7-9 CASSLAWRYERLEQFF
TRBJ1-6 TRBV5-1 CASSLGVENRYNSPLHF
TRBJ2-3 TRBV23-1 CASAGSTDTQYF
TRBJ2-1 TRBV7-3 CASSPGLAGGGNEQFF
TRBJ2-1 TRBV5-6 CASSWGLANNEQFF
TRBJ2-2 TRBV5-1 CASSEGLVGGELFF
TRBJ1-1 TRBV4-1 CASSHPAGGGAFF
TRBJ1-2 TRBV9 CASRPGGGANYGYTF
TRBJ2-7 TRBV18 CASSPSAGPREQYF
TRBJ2-1 TRBV6-2/TRBV6-3 CASSWPDEQFF
TRBJ2-3 TRBV5-1 CASSLELQGGDTQYF
TRBJ1-2 TRBV7-9 CASSEVGSGYTF
TRBJ2-3 TRBV19 CASSMEGWTTSQGTDTQYF
TRBJ2-7 TRBV10-3 CASKRDGAGYEQYF
TRBJ1-5 TRBV5-1 CASSLDGSGQPQHF
TRBJ1-5 TRBV30 CAWSPGPTNQPQHF
TRBJ1-4 TRBV7-2 CASSLGTANEKLFF
TRBJ1-1 TRBV6-2/TRBV6-3 CASSYSTGDMNTEAFF
TRBJ1-2 TRBV12-5 CASGLGAYGYTF
TRBJ1-6 TRBV2 CASRDLWDSYNSPLHF
TRBJ2-5 TRBV19 CASSYRGSLEETQYF
TRBJ2-5 TRBV11-2 CASGKYGLYQETQYF
TRBJ1-5 TRBV21-1 CASSKQARDGNQPQHF
TRBJ2-2 TRBV5-4 CASSSVRNTGELFF
TRBJ2-2 TRBV19 CATQDRGGHGELFF
TRBJ2-1 TRBV27 CASFGAGENEQFF
TRBJ1-2 TRBV2 CASSGGVGYGYTF
TRBJ2-2 TRBV7-2 CASSLFVNTGELFF
TRBJ2-7 TRBV23-1 CARLRDRSNEQYF
TRBJ2-7 TRBV28 CASIKGLGEYEQYF
TRBJ2-5 TRBV7-7 CASSLGSGGETQYF